The source of this T cell receptor (beta chain) is a study of Ad26.COV2.S vaccination and SARS-CoV-2 variants. For the study at large: Donor got 5x10^10 or 1x10^11 viral particles of Ad26.COV2.S.

A note on this clone: Its antigen is unknown.

Study-level points and caveats: The TCR breadth and depth analyses may have understated or missed part of the total T cell responses.

Assay used: immunoSEQ multiplex PCR; TCRdb lists only in-frame clones, some missing. The data show about 330,000 clones, roughly 90% seen once. Treatment meaning: roughly 19 received Ad26.COV2.S at low or high dose, single or two shots; a few received placebo; per-sample allocation not given. Specimen acquisition occurred on day 63 following the initial vaccine or placebo injection. An adult aged 18-55 years in Boston served as the donor. The origin of this receptor is a person between 18 and 65 years old who received the Ad26.COV2.S COVID-19 vaccine or a placebo. Sequencing used peripheral blood, obtained in a trial of Ad26.COV2.S vaccine versus placebo.

This chain's CDR3 is CASGRQGKSTDTQYF. CDR3 DNA: TGTGCCAGCGGACGCCAGGGGAAGAGCACAGATACGCAGTATTTT. V is TRBV25-1 and J is TRBJ2-3; TRBD1 might be the D (6 bases). Germline CDR1 is MGHDK and CDR2 is SYGVNS. The CDR3 has 15 residues. The germline V and J ends were trimmed by 8 bases and 0 bases, with 15 bases remaining between them.